The next 9 T cell receptor beta chains were all read from a single sample in a study of blood T cell repertoires in COVID-19. Only in-frame clones appear in the TCRdb table, and some are missing; sequencing was by immunoSEQ multiplex PCR. The data hold approximately 230,000 clones, with 65% to 85% observed a single time. Sequencing was done on a sample of peripheral blood. These receptors originate from a man older than 75 with acute or convalescent COVID-19.

In nucleotides, the CDR3 is TGCAGTGCTAGAACAGGGGAGGAGCAGTACTTC. Protein product: CSARTGEEQYF. This chain uses TRBV20-1 with TRBJ2-7; 7 bases are shared with TRBD1. The length of the CDR3 is 11 residues. With 2 bases clipped from V and 7 bases from J, the junction kept 2 bases outside the gene matches. Germline V lookup: CDR1 DFQATT, CDR2 SNEGSKA (reference sequence).

V is TRBV23-1 and J is TRBJ2-2; D not certain. TRBV23-1 is known as an ORF, though its function is uncertain. V lost 7 bases and J lost 1, with 4 bases in between. The CDR3 extends over 12 amino acids. In DNA form, the CDR3 reads TGCGCCAGCAAGAGGAACACCGGGGAGCTGTTTTTT. Translation gives CASKRNTGELFF.

The V call is TRBV6-5, the J call TRBJ1-2, with 7 bases aligning to TRBD1. The CDR3 runs to 13 residues. J was trimmed by 6 bases and V by 6 bases; bases with no gene match: 7. Germline CDR1 and CDR2: MNHEY and SVGAGI. CDR3 loop: CASRKQGKDGYTF. Here the CDR3 DNA reads TGTGCCAGCAGAAAACAGGGGAAGGATGGCTACACCTTC.

The rearrangement uses TRBV11-2 and TRBJ1-3, with D unclear. This CDR3 is built from 14 residues. V was cut by 3 bases and J by 0 bases, with 6 bases left in between. CDR1 and CDR2 from the germline V gene are SGHAT and FQNNGV. The CDR3 loop reads CASSLGSSGNTIYF. CDR3 bases: TGTGCCAGCAGCTTGGGGAGCTCTGGAAACACCATATATTTT.

The chain is built from TRBV5-1 and TRBJ2-7; TRBD1 aligns across 10 bases. V lost 6 bases, J lost 2 bases, and 8 bases stayed unmatched. This CDR3 spans 15 amino acids. Germline CDR1 is SGHRS and CDR2 is YFSETQ. The DNA for the CDR3 is TGCGCCAGCACCCTAGACGGGACAGGGGCCTACGAGCAGTACTTC. This codes for CASTLDGTGAYEQYF.

For the CDR3, the DNA is TGTGCCAGCAGCTTAGACAGGGGTGGCCACAATGAGCAGTTCTTC. This gives the protein CASSLDRGGHNEQFF. The chain has TRBV11-2 and TRBJ2-1, with a possible D match to TRBD1 (6 bases). The germline V gene has CDR1 SGHAT and CDR2 FQNNGV. Between the trimmed V and J ends, which lost 0 bases and 5 bases, there was a span of 11 bases. This CDR3 contains 15 residues.

This clone occurred a few times. The sample carries other DNA sequences with the same CDR3. The chain uses TRBV18 and TRBJ2-1; possibly TRBD1 for D (5 bases). The CDR3 contains 12 residues. V gave up 3 bases and J gave up 7 bases, with 7 bases separating them. Germline lookup yields CDR1 KGHSH and CDR2 LQKENI. The CDR3 loop reads CASSPQGNEQFF. CDR3 coding DNA: TGTGCCAGCTCACCCCAGGGTAATGAGCAGTTCTTC.

V gene TRBV5-1 combines with J gene TRBJ1-1, with TRBD1 matching over 10 bases. This CDR3 comprises 16 residues. V was pared by 4 bases and J by 4 bases, with 10 bases of the junction left unmatched. In germline, CDR1 is SGHRS, CDR2 YFSETQ. CDR3 bases: TGCGCCAGCAGCGGGTCGACAGGGGGCTATGTCACTGAAGCTTTCTTT. Protein sequence: CASSGSTGGYVTEAFF.

The rearrangement uses TRBV27 and TRBJ1-5; D is perhaps TRBD1 (6 bases). With 2 bases removed from V and 1 base from J, the gap between germline ends came to 9 bases. Germline V lookup: CDR1 MNHEY, CDR2 SMNVEV (reference sequence). The CDR3 is made up of 15 amino acids. CDR3 nucleotide sequence: TGTGCCAGCAGTTTAACCACAGGGAGCAATCAGCCCCAGCATTTT. Amino acids: CASSLTTGSNQPQHF.